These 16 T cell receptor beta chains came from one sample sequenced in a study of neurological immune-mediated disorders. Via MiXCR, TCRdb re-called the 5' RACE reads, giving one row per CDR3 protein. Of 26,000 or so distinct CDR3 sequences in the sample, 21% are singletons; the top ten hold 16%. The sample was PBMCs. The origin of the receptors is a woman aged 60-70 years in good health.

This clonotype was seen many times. The CDR3 DNA follows: TGTGCCAGCAGCTTAGAAGGGACCCACTATGGCTACACCTTC. It encodes CASSLEGTHYGYTF. The V and J genes are TRBV7-2 and TRBJ1-2; D might be TRBD1 (5 bases). Germline V gene lookup returns CDR1 SGHTA and CDR2 FQGNSA. The length of the CDR3 is 14 residues. V was trimmed by 1 base and J by 3 bases, leaving 9 bases between them.

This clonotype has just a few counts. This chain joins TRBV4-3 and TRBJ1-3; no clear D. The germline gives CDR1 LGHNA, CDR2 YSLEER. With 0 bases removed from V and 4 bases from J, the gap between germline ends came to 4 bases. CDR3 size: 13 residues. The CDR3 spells CASSQDQGNTIYF. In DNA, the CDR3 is TGCGCCAGCAGCCAAGATCAAGGAAACACCATATATTTT.

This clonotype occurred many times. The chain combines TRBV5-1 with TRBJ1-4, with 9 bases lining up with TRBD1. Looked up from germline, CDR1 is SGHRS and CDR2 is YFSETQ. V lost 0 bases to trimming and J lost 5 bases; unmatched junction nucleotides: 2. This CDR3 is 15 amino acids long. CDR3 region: CASSLGTGANEKLFF. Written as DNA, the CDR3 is TGCGCCAGCAGCTTGGGGACAGGGGCGAATGAAAAACTGTTTTTT.

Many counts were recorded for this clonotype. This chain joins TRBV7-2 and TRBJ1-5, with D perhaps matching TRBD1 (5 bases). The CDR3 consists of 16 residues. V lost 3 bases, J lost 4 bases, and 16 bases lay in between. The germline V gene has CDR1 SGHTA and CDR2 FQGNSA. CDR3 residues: CASSFLPGKGNQPQHF. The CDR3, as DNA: TGTGCCAGCAGCTTCTTACCAGGGAAGGGAAATCAGCCCCAGCATTTT.

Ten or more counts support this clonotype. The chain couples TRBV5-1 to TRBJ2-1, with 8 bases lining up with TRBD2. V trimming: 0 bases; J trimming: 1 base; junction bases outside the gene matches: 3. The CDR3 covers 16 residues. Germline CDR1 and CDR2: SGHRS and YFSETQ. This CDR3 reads CASSLGSGGSYNEQFF. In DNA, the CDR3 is TGCGCCAGCAGCTTGGGGTCGGGAGGGTCCTACAATGAGCAGTTCTTC. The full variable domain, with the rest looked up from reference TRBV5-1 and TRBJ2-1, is KAGVTQTPRYLIKTRGQQVTLSCSPISGHRSVSWYQQTPGQGLQFLFEYFSETQRNKGNFPGRFSGRQFSNSRSEMNVSTLELGDSALYLCASSLGSGGSYNEQFFGPGTRLTVL.

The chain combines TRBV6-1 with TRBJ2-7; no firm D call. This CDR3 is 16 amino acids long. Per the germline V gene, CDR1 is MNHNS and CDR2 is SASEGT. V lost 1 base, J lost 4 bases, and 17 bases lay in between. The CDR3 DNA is TGTGCCAGCAGTGAAGTAGAGGATGTCGATGAGTACGAGCAGTACTTC. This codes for CASSEVEDVDEYEQYF.

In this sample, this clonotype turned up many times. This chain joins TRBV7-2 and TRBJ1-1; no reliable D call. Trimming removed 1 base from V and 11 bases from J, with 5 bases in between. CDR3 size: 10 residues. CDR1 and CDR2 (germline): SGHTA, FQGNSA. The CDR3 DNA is TGTGCCAGCAGCTTAGTTGGGGCTTTCTTT. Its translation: CASSLVGAFF.

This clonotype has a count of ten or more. CDR3: CSARDPGLAGSYEQYF. The CDR3 bases are TGCAGTGCTAGAGACCCGGGACTAGCGGGATCCTACGAGCAGTACTTC. V is TRBV20-1 and J is TRBJ2-7, with 13 bases that match TRBD2. After removal of 0 bases from V and 1 base from J, the junction contained 3 bases not matched to a gene. Germline CDR1 is DFQATT and CDR2 is SNEGSKA (reference sequence). This CDR3 has 16 amino acids.

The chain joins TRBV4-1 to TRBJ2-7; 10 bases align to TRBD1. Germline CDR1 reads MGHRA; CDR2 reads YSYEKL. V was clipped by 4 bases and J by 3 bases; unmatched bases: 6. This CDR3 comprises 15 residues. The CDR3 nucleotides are TGCGCCAGCAGCCCGACCGGGACAGGGGACTACGAGCAGTACTTC. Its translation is CASSPTGTGDYEQYF.

The CDR3 sequence is CASRGRTGGGYTF. The DNA for the CDR3 is TGTGCCAGCAGGGGACGGACAGGGGGTGGCTACACCTTC. This rearrangement joins TRBV25-1 to TRBJ1-2; TRBD1 matches at 10 bases. V lost 6 bases, J lost 7 bases, and 5 bases stayed unmatched. Looked up from germline, CDR1 is MGHDK and CDR2 is SYGVNS. The CDR3 covers 13 residues.

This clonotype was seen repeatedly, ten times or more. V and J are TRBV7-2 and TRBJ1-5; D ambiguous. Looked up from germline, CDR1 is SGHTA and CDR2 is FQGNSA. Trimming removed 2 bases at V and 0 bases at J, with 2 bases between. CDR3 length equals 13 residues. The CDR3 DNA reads TGTGCCAGCAGCTTAAATAGCAATCAGCCCCAGCATTTT. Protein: CASSLNSNQPQHF. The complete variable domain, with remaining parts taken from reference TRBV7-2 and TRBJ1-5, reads GAGVSQSPSNKVTEKGKDVELRCDPISGHTALYWYRQSLGQGLEFLIYFQGNSAPDKSGLPSDRFSAERTGGSVSTLTIQRTQQEDSAVYLCASSLNSNQPQHFGDGTRLSIL.

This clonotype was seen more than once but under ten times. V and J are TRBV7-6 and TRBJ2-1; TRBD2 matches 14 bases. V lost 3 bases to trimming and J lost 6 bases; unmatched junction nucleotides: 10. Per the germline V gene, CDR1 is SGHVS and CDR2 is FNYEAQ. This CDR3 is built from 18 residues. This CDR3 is CASSFGTSGSPDSNEQFF. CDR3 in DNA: TGTGCCAGCAGCTTTGGGACTAGCGGGAGTCCGGATAGCAATGAGCAGTTCTTC.

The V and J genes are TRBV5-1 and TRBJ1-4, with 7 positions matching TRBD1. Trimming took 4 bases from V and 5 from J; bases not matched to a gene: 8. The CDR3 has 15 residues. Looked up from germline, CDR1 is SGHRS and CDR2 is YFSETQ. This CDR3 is CASSLSGTENEKLFF. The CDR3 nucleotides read TGCGCCAGCAGCCTCTCCGGGACAGAGAATGAAAAACTGTTTTTT.

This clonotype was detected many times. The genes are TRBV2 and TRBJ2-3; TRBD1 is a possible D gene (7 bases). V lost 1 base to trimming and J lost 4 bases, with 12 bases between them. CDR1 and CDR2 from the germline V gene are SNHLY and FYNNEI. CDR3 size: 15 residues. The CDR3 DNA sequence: TGTGCCAGCAGTGAAGGTCAGGGGGAGGCAGATACGCAGTATTTT. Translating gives CASSEGQGEADTQYF. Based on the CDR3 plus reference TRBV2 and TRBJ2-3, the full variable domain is EPEVTQTPSHQVTQMGQEVILRCVPISNHLYFYWYRQILGQKVEFLVSFYNNEISEKSEIFDDQFSVERPDGSNFTLKIRSTKLEDSAMYFCASSEGQGEADTQYFGPGTRLTVL.

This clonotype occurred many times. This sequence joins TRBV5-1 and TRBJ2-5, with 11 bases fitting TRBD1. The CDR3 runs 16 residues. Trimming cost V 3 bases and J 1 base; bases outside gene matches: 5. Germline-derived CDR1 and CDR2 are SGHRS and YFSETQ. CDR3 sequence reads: CASSWRTGGPQETQYF. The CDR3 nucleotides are TGCGCCAGCAGCTGGCGGACAGGGGGCCCCCAAGAGACCCAGTACTTC.

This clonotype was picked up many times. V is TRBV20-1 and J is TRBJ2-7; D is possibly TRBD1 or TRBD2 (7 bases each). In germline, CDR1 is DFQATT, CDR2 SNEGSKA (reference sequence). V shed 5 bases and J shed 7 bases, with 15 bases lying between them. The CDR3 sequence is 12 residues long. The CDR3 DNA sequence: TGCAGTGCTTGGGACAGAGCGGGGGAGCAGTACTTC. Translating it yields CSAWDRAGEQYF.